Shown below are 2 T cell receptor beta chains from a single sample sequenced in a study of tumor and adjacent non-tumor tissue in lung cancer. This sample's RNA came from whole unsorted tissue. More than 3 cm separated this lung sample from the edge of the tumor. Three rounds of nested PCR, following a modified ARM-PCR protocol, produced the TCRbeta library. Using its own MiXCR run on the multiplex PCR reads, TCRdb lists one record per CDR3 protein. The sample gives around 82,000 distinct CDR3 sequences, about 82% of which show up once; approximately 55% is in the top ten. Sequenced sample: distant non-tumor lung tissue. These receptors all stem from a man in his 60s with non-small cell lung cancer.

Concerning this clonotype itself: An end of the junction differs from the germline gene, which may be a read error. This chain connects TRBV12-3 or TRBV12-4 to TRBJ1-5; D is undetermined. The CDR3 contains 16 residues. CDR3 loop: CAISSTYPQRNQPHHF. CDR3 bases: TGTGCCATCAGTAGCACCTACCCCCAGCGCAATCAGCCCCATCATTTT.

With regard to this clonotype: The junction differs from germline at one of its ends, possibly a read error. V usage is TRBV13 and J usage is TRBJ2-7; TRBD2 might be the D (5 bases). The CDR3 is 16 amino acids. Germline CDR1 and CDR2: PRHDT and FYEKMQ (reference sequence). The CDR3 DNA sequence: TGTACCAGCAGCTTTTACGGAGGTATGAACCCCTACGAGCAGCATTTC. It translates to CTSSFYGGMNPYEQHF.